This TCR beta chain originates from a study of monozygotic twins with inflammatory bowel disease. TCR libraries each used approximately 4,000 ng of total RNA. TCRdb reworked the 5' RACE reads into one entry per CDR3 protein, no DNA. The sample table sets out approximately 400,000 distinct CDR3 sequences. This CDR3 spans 16 amino acids. The germline gives CDR1 MNHNS, CDR2 SASEGT. V gene TRBV6-1 combines with J gene TRBJ2-2; TCRdb outputs TRBD2, but without DNA this stays unchecked. This clonotype was obtained from a human donor with ulcerative colitis or Crohn's disease, or a healthy co-twin of an affected twin (not recorded which). Sequenced sample: blood. CDR3 residues: CASTGGGSANTGELFF.